This paragraph covers one T cell receptor beta chain sequence. The specificity of this receptor is unknown. One junction end does not reproduce the germline sequence, and a read error may be involved. Measured from the cysteine to the phenylalanine, the CDR3 is 14 residues long. The retained sequence is limited to the CDR3, 42 bases, with the frame set at the first base. The germline V gene (reference sequence) supplies CDR1 SGHNT and CDR2 YYREEE. This sample is drawn from a study of T cells in localized non-small cell lung cancer (dated by TCRdb to the early 2020s). At the level of the whole study: Comparing tumors with uninvolved tumor-adjacent lungs, the study looked at the T cell repertoires of 236 patients with early-stage NSCLC. All 230 or so NSCLC patients in the cohort were treatment-naive and had localized lung tumors that were resected. Of the NSCLC patients, around 130 were male and about a hundred were female, and the mean age was about 69 years.

What the research found in general, with its limitations: The highest T cell clonality was observed in uninvolved tumor-adjacent lung, where clonality exceeded that of tumor, suggesting that antigenic responses were more focused in uninvolved tumor-adjacent lung. Longer overall survival was associated with higher T cell density in blood, whereas shorter survival was associated with higher clonality in adjacent lung. Because multi-region tumor sequencing was not done, intratumor heterogeneity could not be ruled out. Of the top 100 tumor clones, a median of 57 were detected in paired uninvolved adjacent lung; under 35 were also among that lung's top 100. Because of the exploratory design, TCR variables were selected using unadjusted p-values without false-discovery rate correction.

At diagnosis, peripheral blood, uninvolved tumor-adjacent lung and tumor were collected and were preserved as a mix of fresh-frozen and FFPE material. For TCR repertoire profiling, blood samples were analyzed in the form of peripheral blood mononuclear cells. TCR beta CDR3 regions were sequenced from DNA using the immunoSEQ Assay. Concerning the study's data processing: To compute T cell density, TCR beta template counts were normalized to usable DNA, which was estimated by amplifying housekeeping genes. Richness was estimated using the preseqR package, with extrapolation to 400,000 templates for PBMC samples and to 120,000 templates for tissue samples. Clonality was calculated as one minus Pielou's evenness. To identify tissue-enriched TCRs, differential abundance testing was run on productive amino-acid clonotypes with a minimum total count of 5 and an alpha of 0.1. The Jaccard Index and the Morisita Overlap Index were used to measure repertoire overlap between compartments. TCR beta CDR3s were clustered by GLIPH together with public tetramer-defined viral CDR3s, and at least three viral sequences plus V-gene enrichment were required for viral motifs. Drawn from immuneACCESS, this table holds only the in-frame rearrangements with V and J called that TCRdb kept. Clones are partly lost; checked studies trace under half to an unresolved V gene and leave the rest unexplained. V, J and clone size are those of that table, while D and trimming were read from the DNA. The sample has roughly 61,000 clones on record, roughly four fifths of them singletons. Jointly, the top ten make up less than 5.5% of the sample.

The sequencing here drew on PBMCs, taken before any cancer treatment. The sequence was obtained from a man aged 40-75 years with stage II lung adenocarcinoma. Recombination linked TRBV5-4 to TRBJ1-1; the D segment cannot be called with confidence. The nucleotide sequence is TGTGCCAGCAGCTCGGCGCGTCTGAATACTGAAGCTTTCTTT. It encodes CASSSARLNTEAFF.